The 27 T cell receptor beta chains reported below all come from one sample, sequenced in a study of blood T cell repertoires in COVID-19. Assay used: immunoSEQ multiplex PCR; TCRdb lists only in-frame clones, some missing. Of around 150,000 clones listed, roughly 80% were seen once; the top ten hold approximately 6.8%. The sample taken for sequencing was peripheral blood. Every receptor here comes from a woman aged 40 to 50 with COVID-19, enrolled during active disease.

The rearrangement uses TRBV19 and TRBJ2-7, with a weak D call TRBD2 (5 bases). Germline CDR1 LNHDA, CDR2 SQIVND (reference sequence). Trimming stripped 0 bases from V and 7 bases from J, with 13 bases between. This CDR3 comprises 14 residues. The CDR3 bases are TGTGCCAGTAGTATAGAGGCAGGCCGCGGGGAGCAGTACTTC. Its translation is CASSIEAGRGEQYF. The complete variable domain, with remaining parts taken from reference TRBV19 and TRBJ2-7, reads DGGITQSPKYLFRKEGQNVTLSCEQNLNHDAMYWYRQDPGQGLRLIYYSQIVNDFQKGDIAEGYSVSREKKESFPLTVTSAQKNPTAFYLCASSIEAGRGEQYFGPGTRLTVT.

The V and J genes are TRBV15 and TRBJ2-3, with D tentatively TRBD1 (5 bases). Germline CDR1 is LNHNV and CDR2 is YYDKDF (reference sequence). The CDR3 runs to 15 residues. Trimming removed 5 bases at V and 6 bases at J, with 18 bases between. The chain's CDR3 is CATSPSGAKVDTQYF. CDR3 bases: TGTGCCACCAGCCCTAGTGGGGCCAAGGTTGATACGCAGTATTTT.

CDR3 region: CASSPSGGSGANVLTF. In DNA form, the CDR3 reads TGTGCCAGCAGCCCTTCAGGCGGGTCTGGGGCCAACGTCCTGACTTTC. V gene TRBV7-3 combines with J gene TRBJ2-6; possible D gene TRBD2, 5 bases. V shed 5 bases and J shed 1 base, with 12 bases lying between them. Germline CDR1 SGHTA, CDR2 FQGTGA. The CDR3 extends over 16 amino acids.

The genes are TRBV19 and TRBJ2-7, with TRBD2 identical over 16 bases. V lost 3 bases, J lost 7 bases, and 9 bases stayed unmatched. Germline V gene lookup returns CDR1 LNHDA and CDR2 SQIVND (reference sequence). This CDR3 comprises 17 residues. The CDR3 DNA reads as TGTGCCAGTAGTATCCTCCCCGGGACTAGCGGGAGGGGAGAGCAGTACTTC. Translating gives CASSILPGTSGRGEQYF.

The V call is TRBV9, the J call TRBJ1-2, with D maybe TRBD1 (5 bases). From germline, CDR1 is SGDLS and CDR2 YYNGEE. The CDR3 loop spans 14 amino acids. Trimming took off 3 bases at V and 5 bases at J, with 14 bases between the two ends. The CDR3: CASSAPGGMYGYTF. The CDR3 DNA is TGTGCCAGCAGCGCCCCGGGGGGAATGTATGGCTACACCTTC.

This chain links TRBV9 with TRBJ2-3; TRBD2 is a possible D gene (7 bases). From germline, CDR1 is SGDLS and CDR2 YYNGEE. This CDR3 spans 15 amino acids. V gave up 0 bases and J gave up 5 bases, with 13 bases separating them. CDR3 DNA: TGTGCCAGCAGCGTAGAGGGGGGGATAGGAGATACGCAGTATTTT. Translated: CASSVEGGIGDTQYF.

V usage is TRBV25-1 and J usage is TRBJ1-1; 7 bases are a match to TRBD1. The germline CDR1 and CDR2 sequences are MGHDK and SYGVNS. The CDR3 length is 14 residues. V dropped 6 bases and J dropped 7; count of bases not matched to a gene: 11. The CDR3 reads CASRPIGQDVEAFF. As DNA, the CDR3 is TGTGCCAGCAGGCCCATTGGACAGGATGTTGAAGCTTTCTTT.

V usage is TRBV11-3 and J usage is TRBJ2-7; D might be TRBD2 (6 bases). The ends were cut back, 5 bases at V and 5 bases at J, with 13 bases in the middle. The CDR3 spans 13 residues. CDR1 and CDR2 (germline): SGHNT, YENEEA. CDR3 protein: CASSAGYFDEQYF. The CDR3 DNA reads as TGTGCCAGCAGCGCGGGGTATTTTGACGAGCAGTACTTC.

This clone was seen only a few times. The chain couples TRBV15 to TRBJ1-5; D gene unclear. This CDR3 has 14 amino acids. The V end was cut by 0 bases, the J end by 7 bases, with 10 bases between. Looked up from germline, CDR1 is LNHNV and CDR2 is YYDKDF (reference sequence). CDR3 DNA: TGTGCCACCAGCAGAGATACCCCGGGACAGCCCCAGCATTTT. Its translation is CATSRDTPGQPQHF.

The chain carries TRBV7-2 and TRBJ1-2; D may be TRBD1 (6 bases). This CDR3 has 16 residues. Trimming removed 1 base at V and 8 bases at J, with 20 bases between. Germline CDR1 and CDR2: SGHTA and FQGNSA. Written as DNA, the CDR3 is TGTGCCAGCAGCTTAGGGGGGCAGGGTTCGGTAAGCGGCTACACCTTC. Its translation is CASSLGGQGSVSGYTF. Supplemented by reference TRBV7-2 and TRBJ1-2, the full variable domain reads GAGVSQSPSNKVTEKGKDVELRCDPISGHTALYWYRQSLGQGLEFLIYFQGNSAPDKSGLPSDRFSAERTGGSVSTLTIQRTQQEDSAVYLCASSLGGQGSVSGYTFGSGTRLTVV.

The chain recombines TRBV3-1 (or the pseudogene TRBV3-2) with TRBJ2-3; 10 nucleotides line up with TRBD2. From germline, CDR1 is LGHDT and CDR2 YNNKEL (reference sequence). This CDR3 is built from 15 residues. V gave up 4 bases and J gave up 2 bases; unmatched junction bases: 3. CDR3 region: CASSRTSGYTDTQYF. CDR3 nucleotides: TGTGCCAGCAGCCGGACTAGCGGATACACAGATACGCAGTATTTT.

This clone was counted a few times. The rearrangement joins TRBV2 to TRBJ1-5; D unresolved. There are 14 residues in the CDR3. Trimming took 3 bases from V and 6 from J, leaving 12 bases between them. Per the germline V gene, CDR1 is SNHLY and CDR2 is FYNNEI. In DNA, the CDR3 is TGTGCCAGCAGTGATAGGGAGTTAAGTCAGCCCCAGCATTTT. Protein: CASSDRELSQPQHF.

As for this clone: Other DNA sequences of this sample code for an identical CDR3. The V and J genes are TRBV6-4 and TRBJ2-3; D may be TRBD2 (6 bases). V was trimmed by 5 bases and J by 0 bases, leaving 6 bases between them. CDR1 and CDR2 from the germline V gene are MRHNA and SNTAGT. The CDR3 totals 13 residues. The CDR3 spells CASSSGSTDTQYF. CDR3 bases: TGTGCCAGCAGTAGCGGGAGCACAGATACGCAGTATTTT.

A few counts support this clone. V gene TRBV6-5 combines with J gene TRBJ2-3; D might be TRBD2 (6 bases). The CDR3 has 15 amino acids. Between the trimmed V and J ends, which lost 7 bases and 4 bases, there was a span of 18 bases. Germline V lookup: CDR1 MNHEY, CDR2 SVGAGI. CDR3 sequence reads: CASTGAGRRADTQYF. DNA of the CDR3: TGTGCCAGCACCGGGGCCGGGAGAAGGGCAGATACGCAGTATTTT.

The chain combines TRBV6-5 with TRBJ2-1, with 8 nucleotides matching TRBD1. The J segment lost 0 bases and the V segment lost 4 bases, leaving 2 bases of the junction unmatched. This CDR3 spans 15 amino acids. The germline gives CDR1 MNHEY, CDR2 SVGAGI. The CDR3 region is CASSSTGGSYNEQFF. The CDR3 region has the DNA TGTGCCAGCAGTTCCACAGGGGGCTCCTACAATGAGCAGTTCTTC.

This chain links TRBV6-4 with TRBJ2-1, with 12 bases identical to TRBD2. The germline gives CDR1 MRHNA, CDR2 SNTAGT. Trimming removed 4 bases from V and 10 bases from J; junction bases left unmatched: 2. This CDR3 is built from 13 residues. The CDR3 DNA sequence: TGTGCCAGCAGTGGCACTAGCGGGGGGGAGCAGTTCTTC. Translating it yields CASSGTSGGEQFF.

This clone was observed once. This chain connects TRBV5-1 to TRBJ2-1; 9 nucleotides line up with TRBD2. Losses at the gene ends were 4 bases for V and 2 bases for J; bases not matched to a gene: 7. The CDR3 is made up of 16 amino acids. CDR1 is SGHRS and CDR2 is YFSETQ in the germline V gene. The CDR3 region has the DNA TGCGCCAGCAGCAGCGGACTAGCGCGAACCTACAATGAGCAGTTCTTC. Protein sequence: CASSSGLARTYNEQFF.

The chain carries TRBV7-9 and TRBJ2-7; D ambiguous. V dropped 1 base and J dropped 1 base, with 11 bases sitting between them. This CDR3 region has 15 residues. Germline assignment: CDR1 SEHNR and CDR2 FQNEAQ (reference sequence). CDR3 nucleotides: TGTGCCAGCAGCTTAGGTCCAGAAATTTCCTACGAGCAGTACGTC. Translation: CASSLGPEISYEQYV.

This chain links TRBV4-1 with TRBJ1-1, with 10 bases aligning to TRBD1. This CDR3 has 18 residues. V shed 4 bases and J 4 bases; nucleotides not matched to a gene: 15. Germline values: CDR1 MGHRA, CDR2 YSYEKL. CDR3 region: CASSRLGPGQGRGTEAFF. In DNA form, the CDR3 reads TGCGCCAGCAGCCGCCTAGGTCCGGGACAGGGGAGAGGCACTGAAGCTTTCTTT.

V usage is TRBV24-1 and J usage is TRBJ2-5; possible D gene TRBD2, 5 bases. Germline CDR1 KGHDR, CDR2 SFDVKD. Trimming pared 5 bases from V and 1 base from J, leaving 13 bases between. The CDR3 is 15 amino acids. The DNA for the CDR3 is TGTGCCACCAGTGGTGGCGGGTCTACCCAAGAGACCCAGTACTTC. Residues: CATSGGGSTQETQYF.

This chain connects TRBV5-1 to TRBJ2-5; D is undetermined. Germline V lookup: CDR1 SGHRS, CDR2 YFSETQ. The ends were cut back, 4 bases at V and 0 bases at J, with 19 bases in the middle. The CDR3 covers 17 residues. This chain's CDR3 is CASSPEAVPQYQETQYF. In DNA, the CDR3 is TGCGCCAGCAGCCCAGAGGCAGTACCGCAGTACCAAGAGACCCAGTACTTC.

This clone occurred once. The J gene is TRBJ1-1, the V gene TRBV6-5, with 7 nucleotides matching TRBD1. The CDR3 consists of 15 residues. CDR1 and CDR2 (germline): MNHEY, SVGAGI. V gave up 10 bases and J gave up 5 bases; unmatched junction bases: 16. The CDR3 is CATAWERAGGTEAFF. The DNA for the CDR3 is TGTGCCACCGCGTGGGAGCGGGCAGGGGGGACTGAAGCTTTCTTT.

The chain links TRBV28 to TRBJ1-5, with D possibly TRBD1 on 6 matching bases. V shed 5 bases and J shed 1 base, with 12 bases lying between them. This CDR3 comprises 15 residues. Germline CDR1 and CDR2: MDHEN and SYDVKM. The CDR3 DNA sequence: TGTGCCAGCAGTCCCGGGACACACAGCAATCAGCCCCAGCATTTT. The encoded protein is CASSPGTHSNQPQHF.

The chain couples TRBV7-7 to TRBJ2-7; D remains ambiguous. The CDR3 runs to 11 residues. Per germline, CDR1 SSHAT and CDR2 FNYEAQ (reference sequence). The CDR3 protein is CASSLSPEQYV. DNA for the CDR3: TGTGCTAGCAGCTTAAGCCCCGAGCAGTACGTC.

The table lists this clone with a count of one. The J gene is TRBJ1-5, the V gene TRBV6-1; D perhaps matches TRBD1 (5 bases). V gave up 2 bases and J gave up 0 bases, with 11 bases separating them. Germline V gene lookup returns CDR1 MNHNS and CDR2 SASEGT. This CDR3 has 16 residues. CDR3 sequence: CASSEQTALSNQPQHF. CDR3 DNA sequence: TGTGCCAGCAGTGAACAGACAGCACTTAGCAATCAGCCCCAGCATTTT.

This clone was found a few times. V usage is TRBV20-1 and J usage is TRBJ1-1; D remains unclear. The CDR3 is made up of 11 amino acids. The V gene lost 4 bases and the J gene lost 1 base, with 4 bases spanning the gap. Looked up from germline, CDR1 is DFQATT and CDR2 is SNEGSKA (reference sequence). This chain's CDR3 is CSAKQNTEAFF. CDR3 DNA: TGCAGTGCTAAACAGAACACTGAAGCTTTCTTT.

The rearrangement joins TRBV7-2 to TRBJ2-1; weak D call: TRBD2 (6 bases). The CDR3 loop spans 14 amino acids. Trimming took off 5 bases at V and 9 bases at J, with 17 bases between the two ends. Per the germline V gene, CDR1 is SGHTA and CDR2 is FQGNSA. CDR3 nucleotides: TGTGCCAGCAGCACCCGACTAGTTTTTAGTGAGCAGTTCTTC. Translation gives CASSTRLVFSEQFF.